The 20 T cell receptor beta chains below come from one sample, sequenced in a study of radiotherapy plus CTLA-4 blockade in lung cancer. Generated by immunoSEQ multiplex PCR, the TCRdb table keeps only in-frame clones and is missing some. The data contain around 78,000 clones, 60% to 85% of them singletons. The sequences come from peripheral blood, collected from a patient treated with radiotherapy plus ipilimumab. The receptors derive from a human donor with non-small cell lung cancer who had a partial response to radiotherapy plus ipilimumab. Some clones in this sample may be carry-over from other donors' samples.

The genes are TRBV9 and TRBJ1-1, with 10 positions matching TRBD1. This CDR3 has 15 amino acids. Per the germline V gene, CDR1 is SGDLS and CDR2 is YYNGEE. The V segment lost 3 bases and the J segment 5 bases; nucleotides outside the gene matches: 7. DNA for the CDR3: TGTGCCAGCAGCGCCACCGGGACAGGGGCAACTGAAGCTTTCTTT. Protein sequence: CASSATGTGATEAFF.

This sequence joins TRBV7-2 and TRBJ2-2; 8 bases are a match to TRBD2. Germline CDR1 reads SGHTA; CDR2 reads FQGNSA. Trimming cost V 8 bases and J 7 bases; bases outside gene matches: 12. CDR3 length equals 15 residues. CDR3 DNA sequence: TGTGCCAGCGGGCCAGCGGGAGCCAGAAGCGGGGAGCTGTTTTTT. It translates to CASGPAGARSGELFF.

The chain uses TRBV6-4 and TRBJ1-1; 7 positions agree with TRBD1. The CDR3 has 13 residues. Germline values: CDR1 MRHNA, CDR2 SNTAGT. V was clipped by 6 bases and J by 3 bases; unmatched bases: 4. The CDR3 nucleotides are TGTGCCAGCAGCCAGGGGGTTGACACTGAAGCTTTCTTT. Amino acids: CASSQGVDTEAFF.

The chain links TRBV11-3 to TRBJ2-1; 8 bases fit TRBD1. The V and J ends lost 1 base and 6 bases, in that order; junction bases with no gene match: 5. This CDR3 is built from 15 residues. Germline assignment: CDR1 SGHNT and CDR2 YENEEA. Here the CDR3 DNA reads TGTGCCAGCAGCTTAGCTGGACAGGGACTCAATGAGCAGTTCTTC. It specifies CASSLAGQGLNEQFF.

The rearrangement joins TRBV6-1 to TRBJ2-3; D is unresolved. Trimming took off 5 bases at V and 0 bases at J, with 12 bases between the two ends. The CDR3 is 15 residues long. Germline lookup yields CDR1 MNHNS and CDR2 SASEGT. Here the CDR3 reads CASSLQFTSTDTQYF. CDR3 bases: TGTGCCAGCAGTCTACAGTTTACTAGCACAGATACGCAGTATTTT.

The CDR3 region is CASSPLGQTEAFF. The CDR3 DNA follows: TGTGCCAGCAGTCCTCTAGGACAGACTGAAGCTTTCTTT. This chain joins TRBV6-5 and TRBJ1-1, with a possible D match to TRBD1 (6 bases). From germline, CDR1 is MNHEY and CDR2 SVGAGI. The length of the CDR3 is 13 residues. V lost 5 bases and J lost 5, with 12 bases in between.

The rearrangement joins TRBV19 to TRBJ2-5, with TRBD1 identical over 10 bases. CDR1 LNHDA and CDR2 SQIVND come from the germline V gene (reference sequence). The CDR3 is made up of 14 amino acids. V shed 5 bases, J shed 7 bases, and the junction held 7 bases outside the gene matches. The CDR3 DNA reads TGTGCCAGTAGTTCCGGGACAGGGGTCGGGACCCAGTACTTC. Protein product: CASSSGTGVGTQYF.

The V call is TRBV7-2, the J call TRBJ1-2; D might be TRBD1 (6 bases). Trimming took 6 bases from V and 1 from J, leaving 12 bases between them. The CDR3 runs 14 residues. CDR1 is SGHTA and CDR2 is FQGNSA in the germline V gene. In nucleotides, the CDR3 is TGTGCCAGCAGTCCACAGGGTTTTAACTATGGCTACACCTTC. It yields the protein CASSPQGFNYGYTF.

V and J are TRBV5-6 and TRBJ2-2; tentatively, D is TRBD2 (6 bases). CDR1 and CDR2 from the germline V gene are SGHDT and YYEEEE. The CDR3 length is 16 residues. The V and J ends lost 1 base and 0 bases respectively, with 10 bases between them. CDR3 residues: CASSLPGGANTGELFF. The CDR3 DNA sequence: TGTGCCAGCAGCTTGCCCGGCGGGGCGAACACCGGGGAGCTGTTTTTT. The full variable domain, in which reference TRBV5-6 and TRBJ2-2 provide the parts outside the CDR3, is DAGVTQSPTHLIKTRGQQVTLRCSPKSGHDTVSWYQQALGQGPQFIFQYYEEEERQRGNFPDRFSGHQFPNYSSELNVNALLLGDSALYLCASSLPGGANTGELFFGEGSRLTVL.

This clone turned up a few times. V is TRBV6-5 and J is TRBJ1-1; a weak D match, TRBD1 (6 bases). Per the germline V gene, CDR1 is MNHEY and CDR2 is SVGAGI. Trimming stripped 0 bases from V and 10 bases from J, with 12 bases between. CDR3 length: 13 amino acids. CDR3 residues: CASSYSGGHRAFF. The CDR3 DNA sequence: TGTGCCAGCAGTTACTCGGGGGGGCATAGAGCTTTCTTT.

The chain carries TRBV12-5 and TRBJ1-5, with 7 bases that match TRBD1. This CDR3 has 14 amino acids. Germline V gene data show CDR1 as LGHNT and CDR2 as FRNRAP. Trimming removed 0 bases from V and 6 bases from J; junction bases left unmatched: 2. The CDR3 nucleotides are TGTGCTAGTGGTTTGGTACAGGGGCTTCAGCCCCAGCATTTT. Protein: CASGLVQGLQPQHF.

The V gene is TRBV19, the J gene TRBJ1-5; weak D call: TRBD1 (5 bases). Germline CDR1 reads LNHDA; CDR2 reads SQIVND (reference sequence). The CDR3 spans 17 residues. Deletions cut 1 base from V and 4 bases from J, with 17 bases between. Here the CDR3 DNA reads TGTGCCAGTAGTATAGTTGGAAGGGGATGGGTGAATCAGCCCCAGCATTTT. Translating gives CASSIVGRGWVNQPQHF.

The J gene is TRBJ2-7, the V gene TRBV9; the match to TRBD2 covers 9 bases. The germline V gene has CDR1 SGDLS and CDR2 YYNGEE. The CDR3 spans 15 residues. J lost 3 bases, V lost 2 bases, and 6 bases had no gene match. DNA for the CDR3: TGTGCCAGCAGCGTCAGCGGGAGGTCACACTACGAGCAGTACTTC. Encoded protein: CASSVSGRSHYEQYF.

This chain uses TRBV5-1 with TRBJ2-2, with 13 bases matching TRBD2. V was pared by 4 bases and J by 5 bases, with 5 bases of the junction left unmatched. Germline V gives CDR1 SGHRS, CDR2 YFSETQ. The CDR3 contains 16 residues. The DNA of the CDR3 is TGCGCCAGCAGCGAGGGACTAGCGGGGATTACCGGGGAGCTGTTTTTT. This translates into CASSEGLAGITGELFF.

The chain joins TRBV5-4 to TRBJ2-7; 9 bases are shared with TRBD2. CDR1 SGHNT and CDR2 YYREEE come from the germline V gene (reference sequence). The CDR3 totals 15 residues. Trimming took 0 bases from V and 5 from J; bases not matched to a gene: 6. The CDR3 sequence is CASSLVSRGGHEQYF. The CDR3 DNA reads TGTGCCAGCAGCTTGGTCTCGCGGGGGGGACACGAGCAGTACTTC.

The chain is built from TRBV18 and TRBJ1-1; D not certain. This CDR3 is built from 13 residues. Trimming left V 2 bases short and J 10 bases short, with 14 bases between. The germline V gene encodes CDR1 KGHSH and CDR2 LQKENI. The DNA for the CDR3 is TGTGCCAGCTCACCAAACCCAGGCGGAGGAGCTTTCTTT. It codes for CASSPNPGGGAFF.

This clone was seen more than once but under ten times. CDR3 region: CASSYGWDRTGELFF. In nucleotides, the CDR3 is TGTGCCAGCAGTTACGGGTGGGACAGGACCGGGGAGCTGTTTTTT. J is TRBJ2-2 and V is TRBV6-5; 8 nucleotides agree with TRBD1. Germline CDR1 and CDR2: MNHEY and SVGAGI. The trim removed 2 bases at V and 5 bases at J, leaving 4 bases unmatched. CDR3 length: 15 amino acids.

The CDR3: CATSRGLEGGPKGTQYF. The CDR3, as DNA: TGTGCCACCAGCAGGGGCCTTGAGGGGGGGCCGAAAGGTACGCAGTATTTT. J is TRBJ2-3 and V is TRBV15; a possible D gene is TRBD2 (7 bases). The CDR3 is 17 amino acids. The V and J ends lost 3 bases and 8 bases respectively, with 24 bases between them. Germline lookup yields CDR1 LNHNV and CDR2 YYDKDF (reference sequence).

V and J are TRBV29-1 and TRBJ2-3; weak D call: TRBD2 (7 bases). Germline V gene data show CDR1 as SQVTM and CDR2 as ANQGSEA. CDR3 length: 17 amino acids. With 2 bases removed from V and 3 bases from J, the gap between germline ends came to 21 bases. DNA for the CDR3: TGCAGCGTTGAAACCGAAAGGGGGAGGGCCAGGACAGATACGCAGTATTTT. Its translation: CSVETERGRARTDTQYF.

The rearrangement links TRBV5-6 to TRBJ2-5, with D hard to call. This CDR3 spans 13 amino acids. With 1 base removed from V and 2 bases from J, the gap between germline ends came to 6 bases. The germline V gene has CDR1 SGHDT and CDR2 YYEEEE. Here the CDR3 reads CASSLFRQETQYF. The DNA of the CDR3 is TGTGCCAGCAGCTTGTTCAGACAAGAGACCCAGTACTTC.